This passage covers 27 T cell receptor beta chains from one sample sequenced in a study of blood T cells in healthy people across ages. Sample-barcoded 5' priming and a J-beta primer mix drove a second PCR of about 6 to 12 cycles. TCRdb re-called the 5' RACE reads through MiXCR, storing one row per CDR3 protein. The table records approximately 810,000 distinct CDR3 sequences, 35% to 40% of them present only once. Sequences were obtained from blood. These receptors originate from a man younger than 35 in good health.

This sequence joins TRBV6-2 or TRBV6-3 and TRBJ2-4, with 8 nucleotides matching TRBD2. V trimming: 5 bases; J trimming: 0 bases; junction bases outside the gene matches: 6. Germline V gene sequence: CDR1 MNHEY, CDR2 SVGEGT. The CDR3 contains 16 residues. The CDR3 protein is CASSLRGGLAKNIQYF. The CDR3 DNA follows: TGTGCCAGCAGTCTACGGGGGGGCCTAGCCAAAAACATTCAGTACTTC.

CDR3: CASSLAGASQETQYF. The DNA for the CDR3 is TGTGCCAGCAGCTTAGCCGGGGCCAGCCAAGAGACCCAGTACTTC. The chain recombines TRBV7-2 with TRBJ2-5; D may correspond to TRBD1 or TRBD2 (5 bases each). Trimming cost V 0 bases and J 1 base, with 9 bases left between them. From germline, CDR1 is SGHTA and CDR2 FQGNSA. The CDR3 covers 15 residues.

This clonotype occurred a few times. V gene TRBV28 combines with J gene TRBJ2-7, with D perhaps TRBD1 (5 bases). CDR3 size: 14 residues. Germline loops: CDR1 MDHEN, CDR2 SYDVKM. Deletions cut 5 bases from V and 0 bases from J, with 11 bases between. Written as DNA, the CDR3 is TGTGCCAGCAGTCCGGACATTGTCTCCTACGAGCAGTACTTC. Protein sequence: CASSPDIVSYEQYF.

This clonotype was recorded a few times. The J gene is TRBJ2-2, the V gene TRBV5-1, with D possibly being TRBD2 (5 bases). Germline V gene sequence: CDR1 SGHRS, CDR2 YFSETQ. Trimming left V 0 bases short and J 6 bases short, with 15 bases between. The CDR3 runs to 16 residues. CDR3 residues: CASSLAGVAIAGELFF. In DNA form, the CDR3 reads TGCGCCAGCAGCTTGGCCGGAGTAGCGATCGCCGGGGAGCTGTTTTTT.

This clonotype was seen more than once but under ten times. The CDR3 DNA reads TGTGCCAGCAGCTGGGCGGGGGGCCCTCGGAATGAGCAGTTCTTC. It translates to CASSWAGGPRNEQFF. The chain recombines TRBV5-5 with TRBJ2-1; TRBD2 matches 8 bases. The CDR3 spans 15 residues. Unmatched junction bases numbered 9, after V lost 3 bases and J lost 7 bases. CDR1 is SGHKS, CDR2 YYEKEE, per germline (reference sequence).

With respect to this clonotype: This sequence may be a read error, since a much larger clone differs from it by one base. The chain has TRBV6-2 or TRBV6-3 and TRBJ2-7; 7 positions match TRBD2. CDR3 length: 19 amino acids. The J segment lost 7 bases and the V segment lost 4 bases, leaving 25 bases of the junction unmatched. Germline assignment: CDR1 MNHEY and CDR2 SVGEGT. CDR3 residues: CASSFPWILTSFLVDEQYF. CDR3 coding DNA: TGTGCCAGCAGTTTTCCTTGGATCTTGACTAGCTTCCTAGTGGATGAGCAGTACTTC.

This clonotype was seen a single time. CDR3 bases: TGTGCCAGCAAGGGGGACGGGTCTAGTGGGGCCAACGTCCTGACTTTC. Amino acids: CASKGDGSSGANVLTF. The chain has TRBV14 and TRBJ2-6; TRBD1 is a possible D gene (6 bases). The germline V gene has CDR1 SGHDN and CDR2 FVKESK. The CDR3 extends over 16 amino acids. Trimming left V 7 bases short and J 3 bases short, with 16 bases between.

The V gene is TRBV6-6, the J gene TRBJ1-2, with 8 bases lining up with TRBD1. CDR3 length: 12 residues. Germline V gene data show CDR1 as MNHNY and CDR2 as SVGAGI (reference sequence). V was clipped by 5 bases and J by 10 bases; unmatched bases: 6. DNA for the CDR3: TGTGCCAGCAGTCCGGACAGGGATAACTACACCTTC. This encodes CASSPDRDNYTF.

Concerning this clonotype itself: A much bigger clone sits one base away, suggesting this may be a read error. The CDR3 loop reads CSARPPAGHNEQYF. CDR3 DNA sequence: TGCAGTGCTAGACCTCCGGCCGGTCACAATGAGCAGTACTTC. The chain employs TRBV20-1 and TRBJ2-5; D not certain. The CDR3 is made up of 14 amino acids. CDR1 and CDR2 from the germline V gene are DFQATT and SNEGSKA (reference sequence). V was cut by 2 bases and J by 11 bases, with 21 bases left in between.

This rearrangement joins TRBV7-2 to TRBJ1-1; D is unclear. The length of the CDR3 is 14 residues. Trimming stripped 1 base from V and 4 bases from J, with 10 bases between. CDR1 and CDR2 from the germline V gene are SGHTA and FQGNSA. The CDR3 DNA reads as TGTGCCAGCAGCTTAGGGGAAGAGAGCACTGAAGCTTTCTTT. Its translation is CASSLGEESTEAFF.

The chain is built from TRBV6-5 and TRBJ2-3; weak D call: TRBD1 (7 bases). Germline CDR1 and CDR2: MNHEY and SVGAGI. Trimming pared 9 bases from V and 2 bases from J, leaving 15 bases between. The CDR3 runs to 14 residues. The CDR3 region has the DNA TGTGCCAGTTCCCGACAGGGACTCACAGATACGCAGTATTTT. This translates into CASSRQGLTDTQYF.

J is TRBJ2-5 and V is TRBV5-1, with D unclear. Germline CDR1 SGHRS, CDR2 YFSETQ. The CDR3 loop spans 13 amino acids. Trimming took 7 bases from V and 0 from J, leaving 10 bases between them. The CDR3 sequence is CASGPGNQETQYF. Here the CDR3 DNA reads TGCGCCAGCGGTCCTGGGAACCAAGAGACCCAGTACTTC.

This clonotype was detected ten times or more. This sequence joins TRBV5-5 and TRBJ2-7; D not certain. CDR1 and CDR2 (germline): SGHKS, YYEKEE (reference sequence). The CDR3 loop spans 13 amino acids. Trimming left V 0 bases short and J 5 bases short, with 9 bases between. The CDR3 loop reads CASSLGPGNEQYF. The CDR3 DNA is TGTGCCAGCAGCTTGGGGCCTGGAAACGAGCAGTACTTC. Complete variable domain (other parts from reference TRBV5-5 and TRBJ2-7): DAGVTQSPTHLIKTRGQQVTLRCSPISGHKSVSWYQQVLGQGPQFIFQYYEKEERGRGNFPDRFSARQFPNYSSELNVNALLLGDSALYLCASSLGPGNEQYFGPGTRLTVT.

The chain employs TRBV27 and TRBJ2-1; no clear D gene. V lost 4 bases and J 1 base, leaving 8 bases between the germline ends. Germline V gives CDR1 MNHEY, CDR2 SMNVEV (reference sequence). The CDR3 sequence is 14 residues long. CDR3 coding DNA: TGTGCCAGCAGTTATAAAGGTTCCTACAATGAGCAGTTCTTC. The encoded protein is CASSYKGSYNEQFF.

In this sample, this clonotype turned up a few times. In DNA form, the CDR3 reads TGTGCCAGCAGCTTACTATACGACAGGCTAGCCAAAAACATTCAGTACTTC. Translating it yields CASSLLYDRLAKNIQYF. The chain recombines TRBV7-2 with TRBJ2-4, with TRBD1 as a possible D gene (6 bases). CDR3 length: 17 residues. CDR1 is SGHTA, CDR2 FQGNSA, per germline. Deletions cut 2 bases from V and 0 bases from J, with 14 bases between.

This clonotype appeared many times. This rearrangement joins TRBV6-6 to TRBJ2-7, with D perhaps matching TRBD1 (7 bases). The CDR3 runs 15 residues. CDR1 is MNHNY and CDR2 is SVGAGI in the germline V gene (reference sequence). Trimming shortened V by 6 bases and J by 3 bases, and 18 bases separated the two germline ends. The CDR3 here is CASSSRRGTDYEQYF. CDR3 sequence (DNA): TGTGCCAGCAGCTCCCGACGGGGGACAGACTACGAGCAGTACTTC.

A few counts support this clonotype. The rearrangement uses TRBV7-2 and TRBJ2-7, with D perhaps TRBD1 (6 bases). Germline CDR1 is SGHTA and CDR2 is FQGNSA. V was shortened by 0 bases and J by 7 bases, with 16 bases between the two germline ends. The CDR3 has 15 residues. The CDR3 nucleotides read TGTGCCAGCAGCTTAGCGACAGGTACTTACAATGAGCAGTACTTC. Amino acids: CASSLATGTYNEQYF.

Here the CDR3 DNA reads TGTGCCAGCAGCGAGACAGGGGGCAGTCTTAAAGAAAAACTGTTTTTT. Its protein is CASSETGGSLKEKLFF. The V and J genes are TRBV9 and TRBJ1-4, with 10 bases lining up with TRBD1. Germline V lookup: CDR1 SGDLS, CDR2 YYNGEE. V shed 3 bases and J 8 bases; nucleotides not matched to a gene: 10. This CDR3 contains 16 residues.

The sample holds a few counts of this clonotype. The chain recombines TRBV15 with TRBJ1-5; TRBD1 matches 8 bases. V was clipped by 6 bases and J by 4 bases; unmatched bases: 8. Germline assignment: CDR1 LNHNV and CDR2 YYDKDF (reference sequence). This CDR3 has 15 amino acids. The CDR3 DNA reads as TGTGCCACCAGTCCGACAGGGGTTGGGAATCAGCCCCAGCATTTT. This codes for CATSPTGVGNQPQHF. Filled out from reference TRBV15 and TRBJ1-5, the complete variable domain reads DAMVIQNPRYQVTQFGKPVTLSCSQTLNHNVMYWYQQKSSQAPKLLFHYYDKDFNNEADTPDNFQSRRPNTSFCFLDIRSPGLGDTAMYLCATSPTGVGNQPQHFGDGTRLSIL.

Details on this clonotype: A much larger clone differs from this one at a single base, so this may be a read error. The chain couples TRBV10-3 to TRBJ2-7; the D is unclear. The CDR3 consists of 15 residues. Germline-derived CDR1 and CDR2 are ENHRY and SYGVKD. The CDR3, as DNA: TGTGCCATCAGTGAGGCGACACAAGGACGATCCGAGCGGTACTTC. It yields the protein CAISEATQGRSERYF.

The chain links TRBV20-1 to TRBJ2-3, with 12 bases fitting TRBD2. From germline, CDR1 is DFQATT and CDR2 SNEGSKA (reference sequence). CDR3 length: 19 amino acids. V was pared by 2 bases and J by 0 bases, with 12 bases of the junction left unmatched. DNA for the CDR3: TGCAGTGCTAGAAGGCCCACTAGCGGGGGGAGCTGGAGCACAGATACGCAGTATTTT. It translates to CSARRPTSGGSWSTDTQYF.

The chain recombines TRBV20-1 with TRBJ2-5, with D possibly being TRBD1 (6 bases). V was clipped by 5 bases and J by 2 bases, with 12 bases between them. Looked up from germline, CDR1 is DFQATT and CDR2 is SNEGSKA (reference sequence). The CDR3 is 13 amino acids. The CDR3 region has the DNA TGCAGTGCTCGGGACAAGTATCAAGAGACCCAGTACTTC. Its translation: CSARDKYQETQYF.

This chain joins TRBV9 and TRBJ1-3, with D uncertain. Trimming took 4 bases from V and 0 from J, leaving 11 bases between them. The CDR3 length is 15 residues. Germline-derived CDR1 and CDR2 are SGDLS and YYNGEE. CDR3 nucleotide sequence: TGTGCCAGCAGCACCTTCGCCAGCTCTGGAAACACCATATATTTT. Amino acid sequence: CASSTFASSGNTIYF.

This clonotype was counted only a few times. This chain joins TRBV12-3 or TRBV12-4 and TRBJ2-5; 7 positions match TRBD1. CDR3 length: 15 amino acids. J gave up 2 bases and V 3 bases, and 6 bases lay outside the gene matches. CDR3 sequence (DNA): TGTGCCAGCAGTTTGGTCGGACAGGCGCAAGAGACCCAGTACTTC. Translated, it gives CASSLVGQAQETQYF.

J is TRBJ1-1 and V is TRBV23-1; no clear D. TRBV23-1 is an ORF, and what it does is uncertain. This CDR3 has 15 residues. V was pared by 0 bases and J by 4 bases, with 12 bases between. CDR3 DNA: TGCGCCAGCAGTCAATCGAAAGGGTTTGGCACTGAAGCTTTCTTT. Translating gives CASSQSKGFGTEAFF.

There are a few counts of this clonotype. V is TRBV20-1 and J is TRBJ1-2, with a tentative D call TRBD1 (6 bases). Germline CDR1 is DFQATT and CDR2 is SNEGSKA (reference sequence). CDR3 length: 15 residues. V was trimmed by 6 bases and J by 1 base, leaving 18 bases between them. CDR3 DNA: TGCAGTGCCCGAGCGAAGGGGGGAATTAACTATGGCTACACCTTC. The encoded protein is CSARAKGGINYGYTF.

The chain is built from TRBV7-2 and TRBJ2-1, with a weak D call TRBD1 (6 bases). CDR1 is SGHTA, CDR2 FQGNSA, per germline. This CDR3 comprises 16 residues. The V and J ends lost 5 bases and 2 bases respectively, with 16 bases between them. This CDR3 reads CASSRTSRGAYNEQFF. Here the CDR3 DNA reads TGTGCCAGCAGCCGGACGAGCAGGGGCGCCTACAATGAGCAGTTCTTC.